These 27 T cell receptor beta chains were all obtained from the same sample, sequenced in a study of blood T cell repertoires in COVID-19. Sequencing used immunoSEQ multiplex PCR; TCRdb keeps in-frame clones, though not all of them. Altogether roughly 64,000 clones are present, roughly two thirds being singletons, with the ten largest covering 51%. Sequenced input: PBMCs or T cells enriched from blood (not recorded which). Every receptor here comes from a woman aged 55-70 years who had been exposed to COVID-19.

This clone has a single count. CDR3 sequence (DNA): TGTGCCAGCAGTTCGGGACAGGGGGTAGTGGCGTATGGCTACACCTTC. It specifies CASSSGQGVVAYGYTF. The chain employs TRBV28 and TRBJ1-2, with TRBD1 matching over 11 bases. CDR3 length: 16 amino acids. Germline V gives CDR1 MDHEN, CDR2 SYDVKM. The V segment lost 4 bases and the J segment 5 bases; nucleotides outside the gene matches: 9.

This chain uses TRBV19 with TRBJ1-4; D is uncertain. V was shortened by 6 bases and J by 8 bases, with 13 bases between the two germline ends. The CDR3 is made up of 13 amino acids. CDR1 is LNHDA and CDR2 is SQIVND in the germline V gene (reference sequence). CDR3 nucleotide sequence: TGTGCCAGTAGACAGCTTCTGAGCGAAAAACTGTTTTTT. As protein: CASRQLLSEKLFF.

This clone turned up a few times. The rearrangement uses TRBV18 and TRBJ2-2, with D perhaps TRBD1 (5 bases). The CDR3 has 14 residues. Germline loops: CDR1 KGHSH, CDR2 LQKENI. Trimming stripped 6 bases from V and 0 bases from J, with 8 bases between. The DNA for the CDR3 is TGTGCCAGCTCCCGACAGTCGAACACCGGGGAGCTGTTTTTT. It specifies CASSRQSNTGELFF.

V usage is TRBV3-1 (or the pseudogene TRBV3-2) and J usage is TRBJ2-2; unclear D gene. CDR1 and CDR2 (germline): LGHDT, YNNKEL (reference sequence). The V gene lost 1 base and the J gene lost 1 base, with 7 bases spanning the gap. This CDR3 spans 15 amino acids. The chain's CDR3 is CASSQGPGNTGELFF. CDR3 DNA: TGTGCCAGCAGCCAAGGGCCAGGGAACACCGGGGAGCTGTTTTTT.

This clone was seen a few times. The rearrangement joins TRBV30 to TRBJ1-6; a weak D match, TRBD1 (6 bases). CDR1 GTSNPN and CDR2 SVGIG come from the germline V gene (reference sequence). This CDR3 spans 13 amino acids. Trimming took 5 bases from V and 10 from J, leaving 15 bases between them. This chain's CDR3 is CAWRDTNHSPLHF. The CDR3, as DNA: TGTGCCTGGCGGGACACCAACCACTCACCCCTCCACTTT.

The chain is built from TRBV7-9 and TRBJ1-2; possibly TRBD1 for D (6 bases). V lost 1 base to trimming and J lost 2 bases, with 8 bases between them. This CDR3 is built from 14 residues. CDR1 and CDR2 (germline): SEHNR, FQNEAQ (reference sequence). The CDR3, as DNA: TGTGCCAGCAGCTTAGGGCAGGGGAACTATGGCTACACCTTC. This translates into CASSLGQGNYGYTF.

The V gene is TRBV7-9, the J gene TRBJ1-4; 9 bases map to TRBD1. CDR1 is SEHNR, CDR2 FQNEAQ, per germline (reference sequence). V shed 5 bases, J shed 8 bases, and the junction held 9 bases outside the gene matches. The CDR3 has 15 amino acids. Here the CDR3 DNA reads TGTGCCAGCAGCGTCCGGGACAGGGCGTACGAAAAACTGTTTTTT. Translating gives CASSVRDRAYEKLFF.

J is TRBJ2-3 and V is TRBV11-3; D unclear. Germline loops: CDR1 SGHNT, CDR2 YENEEA. V was shortened by 5 bases and J by 5 bases, with 23 bases between the two germline ends. The CDR3 extends over 17 amino acids. Here the CDR3 DNA reads TGTGCCAGCAGCCCCCTGTTAGCTAATGTTTCCGGAGATACGCAGTATTTT. Protein: CASSPLLANVSGDTQYF.

Worth noting for this clone: The same CDR3 is also encoded by other DNA sequences in this sample. The chain joins TRBV30 to TRBJ1-2; 11 nucleotides agree with TRBD1. In germline, CDR1 is GTSNPN, CDR2 SVGIG (reference sequence). This CDR3 has 14 residues. Trimming removed 5 bases from V and 10 bases from J; junction bases left unmatched: 12. CDR3 loop: CAWGVSGQGVSYTF. The CDR3 nucleotides are TGTGCCTGGGGAGTATCGGGACAGGGGGTCTCCTACACCTTC.

The V gene is TRBV18, the J gene TRBJ2-5, with a weak D call TRBD1 (6 bases). This CDR3 contains 14 residues. Trimming shortened V by 0 bases and J by 6 bases, and 11 bases separated the two germline ends. Per the germline V gene, CDR1 is KGHSH and CDR2 is LQKENI. The CDR3 DNA reads as TGTGCCAGCTCACCACCGTCAGGACAGAAGACCCAGTACTTC. Translating gives CASSPPSGQKTQYF.

This chain connects TRBV5-1 to TRBJ1-3, with D unclear. V lost 0 bases and J 7 bases, leaving 14 bases between the germline ends. CDR1 is SGHRS and CDR2 is YFSETQ in the germline V gene. The CDR3 covers 15 residues. CDR3 loop: CASSLELVAGNTIYF. The CDR3 nucleotides are TGCGCCAGCAGCTTGGAATTGGTGGCCGGGAACACCATATATTTT. Full variable domain (outside the CDR3, taken from reference TRBV5-1 and TRBJ1-3): KAGVTQTPRYLIKTRGQQVTLSCSPISGHRSVSWYQQTPGQGLQFLFEYFSETQRNKGNFPGRFSGRQFSNSRSEMNVSTLELGDSALYLCASSLELVAGNTIYFGEGSWLTVV.

This clone was recorded a few times. CDR3 region: CASSHKMTGELFF. CDR3 DNA: TGTGCCAGCAGCCACAAAATGACCGGGGAGCTGTTTTTT. The V and J genes are TRBV27 and TRBJ2-2; D not certain. With 6 bases removed from V and 5 bases from J, the gap between germline ends came to 10 bases. CDR1 and CDR2 from the germline V gene are MNHEY and SMNVEV (reference sequence). This CDR3 is 13 amino acids long.

This clone has a single count. This rearrangement joins TRBV9 to TRBJ2-3; 12 bases are shared with TRBD2. Trimming took 4 bases from V and 12 from J; bases not matched to a gene: 12. The CDR3 has 15 residues. Germline values: CDR1 SGDLS, CDR2 YYNGEE. The CDR3 spells CASSPSRTSGTHQYF. CDR3 nucleotide sequence: TGTGCCAGCAGCCCAAGTCGGACTAGCGGGACCCATCAGTATTTT.

V usage is TRBV30 and J usage is TRBJ1-1, with D unresolved. CDR1 GTSNPN and CDR2 SVGIG come from the germline V gene (reference sequence). The CDR3 runs 12 residues. The ends were cut back, 4 bases at V and 0 bases at J, with 6 bases in the middle. The CDR3 reads CAWNRMNTEAFF. The DNA for the CDR3 is TGTGCCTGGAACAGAATGAACACTGAAGCTTTCTTT.

The chain links TRBV4-2 to TRBJ1-3, with TRBD1 identical over 9 bases. V lost 0 bases, J lost 11 bases, and 11 bases stayed unmatched. From germline, CDR1 is LGHNA and CDR2 YNFKEQ. The CDR3 length is 16 residues. DNA of the CDR3: TGTGCCAGCAGCCAAGATCTTGGGGACAGGGTGTTCCCCATATATTTT. Translation: CASSQDLGDRVFPIYF.

This clone has only one observation. The V and J genes are TRBV5-6 and TRBJ1-2; D is perhaps TRBD1 (5 bases). CDR1 SGHDT and CDR2 YYEEEE come from the germline V gene. The CDR3 is made up of 15 amino acids. V was trimmed by 3 bases and J by 10 bases, leaving 22 bases between them. In nucleotides, the CDR3 is TGTGCCAGCAGCTGGCCAGGGATCCCGCCGGTCAACTACACCTTC. Protein: CASSWPGIPPVNYTF.

This clone was seen a few times. V usage is TRBV30 and J usage is TRBJ1-5, with D unclear. CDR1 is GTSNPN and CDR2 is SVGIG in the germline V gene (reference sequence). CDR3 size: 15 residues. V was cut by 0 bases and J by 1 base, with 10 bases left in between. Here the CDR3 reads CAWSVRAGSNQPQHF. The DNA of the CDR3 is TGTGCCTGGAGTGTGAGGGCCGGGAGCAATCAGCCCCAGCATTTT.

The chain joins TRBV7-3 to TRBJ2-2; 7 bases line up with TRBD2. Germline CDR1 and CDR2: SGHTA and FQGTGA. The CDR3 sequence is 15 residues long. The junction had 7 bases not matched to a gene; V was cut back by 5 bases and J by 4 bases. The CDR3 spells CASSQTSASTGELFF. In nucleotides, the CDR3 is TGTGCCAGCAGCCAAACTAGCGCAAGCACCGGGGAGCTGTTTTTT.

V gene TRBV30 combines with J gene TRBJ2-5; tentative D call: TRBD2 (7 bases). The CDR3 loop spans 16 amino acids. Germline V gene sequence: CDR1 GTSNPN, CDR2 SVGIG (reference sequence). Trimming stripped 1 base from V and 2 bases from J, with 17 bases between. CDR3 sequence (DNA): TGTGCCTGGAGTGGTCCTTTGCGGGGGCCACAAGAGACCCAGTACTTC. Its protein is CAWSGPLRGPQETQYF.

The V call is TRBV28, the J call TRBJ2-5, with 9 bases aligning to TRBD1. CDR3 length equals 13 residues. Germline loops: CDR1 MDHEN, CDR2 SYDVKM. The V and J ends lost 3 bases and 6 bases, in that order; junction bases with no gene match: 2. The CDR3 DNA is TGTGCCAGCAGTTTCGGACAGGGGAAGACCCAGTACTTC. Translation gives CASSFGQGKTQYF.

J is TRBJ2-2 and V is TRBV9; the D gene is possibly TRBD2 (6 bases). Trimming removed 0 bases from V and 0 bases from J, with 9 bases in between. Germline lookup yields CDR1 SGDLS and CDR2 YYNGEE. The CDR3 has 16 residues. The CDR3 bases are TGTGCCAGCAGCGTAGGGTTAGCGGCGAACACCGGGGAGCTGTTTTTT. Amino acid sequence: CASSVGLAANTGELFF.

The chain joins TRBV6-5 to TRBJ2-1, with D hard to call. The CDR3 sequence is 16 residues long. Germline V CDR1 and CDR2: MNHEY, SVGAGI. V lost 0 bases to trimming and J lost 7 bases, with 16 bases between them. The DNA of the CDR3 is TGTGCCAGCAGTTACTCTTTATCGGGTCTCAAAAATGAGCAGTTCTTC. Residues: CASSYSLSGLKNEQFF.

The rearrangement uses TRBV27 and TRBJ2-7, with D possibly being TRBD1 (6 bases). Trimming took off 5 bases at V and 3 bases at J, with 11 bases between the two ends. The CDR3 covers 13 residues. Germline V gene data show CDR1 as MNHEY and CDR2 as SMNVEV (reference sequence). CDR3 sequence (DNA): TGTGCCAGCAGTCCCGGGACATACTACGAGCAGTACTTC. This translates into CASSPGTYYEQYF.

The J gene is TRBJ2-5, the V gene TRBV28; TRBD2 is a possible D gene (5 bases). Per germline, CDR1 MDHEN and CDR2 SYDVKM. Trimming stripped 3 bases from V and 5 bases from J, with 10 bases between. The CDR3 consists of 13 residues. The CDR3 region is CASSFSSGETQYF. The CDR3 bases are TGTGCCAGCAGTTTTTCGTCGGGGGAGACCCAGTACTTC.

The V call is TRBV6-5, the J call TRBJ1-2, with a tentative D call TRBD1 (6 bases). This CDR3 has 15 residues. Germline CDR1 and CDR2: MNHEY and SVGAGI. V was cut by 0 bases and J by 4 bases, with 12 bases left in between. Written as DNA, the CDR3 is TGTGCCAGCAGTTACTCCCCCGTGGGGGCCTATGGCTACACCTTC. As protein: CASSYSPVGAYGYTF.

This clone was observed a handful of times. V usage is TRBV10-3 and J usage is TRBJ2-1; TRBD2 aligns across 13 bases. V lost 10 bases, J lost 3 bases, and 3 bases stayed unmatched. CDR1 is ENHRY and CDR2 is SYGVKD in the germline V gene. CDR3 size: 14 residues. CDR3 nucleotides: TGTGCCACCCGGACTAGCGGGAGCTACAATGAGCAGTTCTTC. Its protein is CATRTSGSYNEQFF.

This clone occurred a few times. The chain carries TRBV5-6 and TRBJ1-3; D not certain. There are 16 residues in the CDR3. Germline V gives CDR1 SGHDT, CDR2 YYEEEE. With 1 base removed from V and 0 bases from J, the gap between germline ends came to 11 bases. The CDR3 DNA sequence: TGTGCCAGCAGCTTGAAGCCGCGAGGCTCTGGAAACACCATATATTTT. Protein sequence: CASSLKPRGSGNTIYF.